Below, 27 T cell receptor beta chains from the same sample are listed, as sequenced in a study of shared clonotypes between healthy human individuals. Naive CD8 isolation took CD45RO-negative cells positively selected for CCR7 and excluded terminally differentiated effector memory CD45RA+ cells. TCRdb keeps only in-frame clones here, not all; method: immunoSEQ multiplex PCR. The sample records more than 2 million clones, approximately 94% being singletons. The sequenced sample was naive CD8+ T cells sorted from blood. The source is a man aged 18 to 30 in good health.

This chain connects TRBV6-1 to TRBJ2-5, with D possibly TRBD2 on 6 matching bases. The CDR3 covers 14 residues. V lost 6 bases to trimming and J lost 1 base, with 12 bases between them. Looked up from germline, CDR1 is MNHNS and CDR2 is SASEGT. The CDR3 here is CASSPLGGQETQYF. CDR3 DNA: TGTGCCAGCAGCCCCTTGGGGGGCCAAGAGACCCAGTACTTC.

The chain links TRBV4-3 to TRBJ1-1; tentatively, D is TRBD1 (5 bases). Looked up from germline, CDR1 is LGHNA and CDR2 is YSLEER. Trimming shortened V by 0 bases and J by 1 base, and 12 bases separated the two germline ends. CDR3 length equals 16 residues. The CDR3 nucleotides are TGCGCCAGCAGCCAAGATCTTGAGGGGAGGAACACTGAAGCTTTCTTT. This gives the protein CASSQDLEGRNTEAFF.

The chain combines TRBV7-2 with TRBJ2-2, with D possibly matching TRBD2 (6 bases). Germline V gene sequence: CDR1 SGHTA, CDR2 FQGNSA. This CDR3 is 14 amino acids long. The germline V and J ends were trimmed by 5 bases and 5 bases, with 12 bases remaining between them. CDR3 in DNA: TGTGCCAGCAGCCCGGGAGTCGGGACCGGGGAGCTGTTTTTT. The encoded protein is CASSPGVGTGELFF.

With respect to this clone: The same CDR3 is also encoded by other DNA sequences in this sample. The rearrangement uses TRBV7-9 and TRBJ2-1; either TRBD1 or TRBD2 may supply D (5 bases each). The CDR3 length is 12 residues. Germline lookup yields CDR1 SEHNR and CDR2 FQNEAQ (reference sequence). V was trimmed by 1 base and J by 10 bases, leaving 8 bases between them. DNA of the CDR3: TGTGCCAGCAGCTTAGGTGGGACCGAGCAGTTCTTC. Residues: CASSLGGTEQFF.

The V gene is TRBV11-2, the J gene TRBJ2-7; D assignment may be TRBD1 or TRBD2 (5 bases each). CDR3 length: 14 amino acids. Germline lookup yields CDR1 SGHAT and CDR2 FQNNGV. The V gene lost 2 bases and the J gene lost 6 bases, with 14 bases spanning the gap. CDR3 DNA sequence: TGTGCCAGCAGCTTAATCTCCCGGGACCGCGAGCAGTACTTC. Translating gives CASSLISRDREQYF.

The rearrangement uses TRBV27 and TRBJ2-7; D unclear. The germline CDR1 and CDR2 sequences are MNHEY and SMNVEV (reference sequence). The CDR3 is 12 residues long. V was cut by 6 bases and J by 2 bases, with 8 bases left in between. The CDR3 protein is CASRGTAYEQYF. CDR3 sequence (DNA): TGTGCCAGCAGAGGTACCGCCTACGAGCAGTACTTC.

As to this clone: At one end, the junction sequence differs from germline, possibly due to a read error. The CDR3 loop is CTSGTGEGTEAFF. For the CDR3, the DNA is TGTACCAGCGGGACAGGGGAGGGCACTGAAGCTTTCTTT. This sequence joins TRBV5-4 and TRBJ1-1; TRBD1 matches at 10 bases. This CDR3 region has 13 residues. Germline-derived CDR1 and CDR2 are SGHNT and YYREEE (reference sequence).

This clone was observed once. V and J are TRBV11-2 and TRBJ2-1; 11 positions match TRBD2. The CDR3 extends over 16 amino acids. J gave up 3 bases and V 5 bases, and 6 bases lay outside the gene matches. The germline V gene encodes CDR1 SGHAT and CDR2 FQNNGV. The CDR3 spells CASSPRLAGFYNEQFF. In DNA form, the CDR3 reads TGTGCCAGCAGCCCAAGACTAGCGGGATTCTACAATGAGCAGTTCTTC.

V usage is TRBV5-1 and J usage is TRBJ2-7; the match to TRBD2 covers 12 bases. Germline V gives CDR1 SGHRS, CDR2 YFSETQ. This CDR3 comprises 18 residues. V shed 0 bases, J shed 0 bases, and the junction held 7 bases outside the gene matches. CDR3: CASSLGLAGGFGSYEQYF. The DNA of the CDR3 is TGCGCCAGCAGCTTGGGCCTAGCGGGAGGGTTCGGCTCCTACGAGCAGTACTTC.

The CDR3: CASSGAGSSYEQYF. The CDR3 DNA follows: TGTGCCAGCAGCGGAGCGGGTTCCTCCTACGAGCAGTACTTC. The chain couples TRBV5-6 to TRBJ2-7, with a tentative D call TRBD2 (6 bases). With 4 bases removed from V and 0 bases from J, the gap between germline ends came to 11 bases. Per germline, CDR1 SGHDT and CDR2 YYEEEE. The CDR3 is 14 amino acids.

This sequence joins TRBV4-3 and TRBJ1-1; D might be TRBD1 (5 bases). CDR1 LGHNA and CDR2 YSLEER come from the germline V gene. Trimming took 0 bases from V and 0 from J, leaving 11 bases between them. The CDR3 is 16 amino acids. The DNA of the CDR3 is TGCGCCAGCAGCCAAGATTGGGGCAACATGAACACTGAAGCTTTCTTT. Translated, it gives CASSQDWGNMNTEAFF.

V and J are TRBV9 and TRBJ1-6; D uncertain. The CDR3 totals 13 residues. V gave up 0 bases and J gave up 8 bases, with 6 bases separating them. The germline gives CDR1 SGDLS, CDR2 YYNGEE. In DNA form, the CDR3 reads TGTGCCAGCAGCGTAGAGGACGATTCACCCCTCCACTTT. It is translated as CASSVEDDSPLHF.

The V and J genes are TRBV18 and TRBJ2-7; 7 bases map to TRBD2. Unmatched junction bases numbered 4, after V lost 5 bases and J lost 3 bases. In germline, CDR1 is KGHSH, CDR2 LQKENI. The CDR3 loop spans 13 amino acids. CDR3 nucleotide sequence: TGTGCCAGCTCAGGGAGGACTAGCTACGAGCAGTACTTC. Its protein product is CASSGRTSYEQYF.

Note on this clone: This CDR3 is also generated by other DNA sequences in the sample. The chain carries TRBV30 and TRBJ2-7; D is unclear. The ends were cut back, 2 bases at V and 0 bases at J, with 5 bases in the middle. Germline CDR1 and CDR2: GTSNPN and SVGIG (reference sequence). CDR3 length equals 12 residues. The CDR3 DNA is TGTGCCTGGAGTTTAGGCTCCTACGAGCAGTACTTC. Its translation: CAWSLGSYEQYF.

The rearrangement joins TRBV4-1 to TRBJ2-7; D remains unclear. In germline, CDR1 is MGHRA, CDR2 YSYEKL. V gave up 4 bases and J gave up 4 bases, with 11 bases separating them. The CDR3 spans 13 residues. CDR3 in amino acids: CASSRLGKYEQYF. CDR3 sequence (DNA): TGCGCCAGCAGCCGACTGGGGAAGTACGAGCAGTACTTC.

The chain has TRBV15 and TRBJ2-7, with 9 bases aligning to TRBD1. Germline CDR1 LNHNV, CDR2 YYDKDF (reference sequence). The CDR3 covers 16 residues. V shed 2 bases, J shed 5 bases, and the junction held 10 bases outside the gene matches. The CDR3: CATSRSPGQGSNEQYF. The CDR3 region has the DNA TGTGCCACCAGCAGATCTCCGGGACAGGGAAGTAACGAGCAGTACTTC.

V gene TRBV6-5 combines with J gene TRBJ2-5; 7 nucleotides agree with TRBD2. Unmatched junction bases numbered 7, after V lost 6 bases and J lost 3 bases. Germline V CDR1 and CDR2: MNHEY, SVGAGI. The CDR3 spans 14 residues. The CDR3, as DNA: TGTGCCAGCAGCCCCCTCGGACTAGAAGAGACCCAGTACTTC. Its protein product is CASSPLGLEETQYF.

This rearrangement joins TRBV5-4 to TRBJ1-2, with a possible D match to TRBD1 (6 bases). This CDR3 has 13 amino acids. Germline assignment: CDR1 SGHNT and CDR2 YYREEE (reference sequence). Trimming removed 4 bases at V and 6 bases at J, with 13 bases between. CDR3 loop: CASSRTEGDGYTF. DNA for the CDR3: TGTGCCAGCAGCCGGACAGAGGGCGATGGCTACACCTTC.

CDR3 loop: CASSPESGVELFF. CDR3 DNA sequence: TGTGCCAGCTCACCAGAGTCAGGGGTGGAGCTGTTTTTT. The rearrangement links TRBV18 to TRBJ2-2; TRBD1 is a possible D gene (6 bases). Trimming shortened V by 2 bases and J by 10 bases, and 11 bases separated the two germline ends. Germline CDR1 is KGHSH and CDR2 is LQKENI. The CDR3 length is 13 residues. Complete variable domain (other parts from reference TRBV18 and TRBJ2-2): NAGVMQNPRHLVRRRGQEARLRCSPMKGHSHVYWYRQLPEEGLKFMVYLQKENIIDESGMPKERFSAEFPKEGPSILRIQQVVRGDSAAYFCASSPESGVELFFGEGSRLTVL.

CDR3 sequence reads: CATSTFGAGSYEQYF. CDR3 DNA sequence: TGTGCCACCAGCACCTTCGGGGCGGGCTCCTACGAGCAGTACTTC. The V and J genes are TRBV15 and TRBJ2-7; D is tentatively TRBD1 or TRBD2 (5 bases each). Germline V gives CDR1 LNHNV, CDR2 YYDKDF (reference sequence). The CDR3 runs to 15 residues. The germline V and J ends were trimmed by 4 bases and 0 bases, with 13 bases remaining between them.

This chain joins TRBV7-9 and TRBJ2-7; TRBD2 agrees at 11 bases. Unmatched junction bases numbered 3, after V lost 5 bases and J lost 0 bases. CDR3 length: 15 amino acids. CDR1 is SEHNR, CDR2 FQNEAQ, per germline (reference sequence). CDR3 protein: CASSATSGASYEQYF. The DNA for the CDR3 is TGTGCCAGCAGCGCGACTAGCGGGGCCTCCTACGAGCAGTACTTC.

The genes are TRBV5-6 and TRBJ2-5; tentatively, D is TRBD1 (6 bases). CDR3 length: 16 amino acids. V shed 1 base and J shed 2 bases, with 15 bases lying between them. Germline CDR1 and CDR2: SGHDT and YYEEEE. DNA for the CDR3: TGTGCCAGCAGCTTGACGGGGCAGGGGCGGCAAGAGACCCAGTACTTC. Protein product: CASSLTGQGRQETQYF.

The CDR3 sequence is CASSLSGGPSTDTQYF. The CDR3 DNA sequence: TGTGCCAGCAGTTTAAGCGGGGGGCCTAGCACAGATACGCAGTATTTT. This sequence joins TRBV27 and TRBJ2-3; 9 positions agree with TRBD2. The CDR3 extends over 16 amino acids. Germline CDR1 is MNHEY and CDR2 is SMNVEV (reference sequence). Germline trimming cut 2 bases from V and 0 bases from J; bases unmatched to any gene: 3.

The CDR3 nucleotides are TGTGCCAGCTCAGCCCTGGCGGGAGCGAACATTCAGTACTTC. Protein product: CASSALAGANIQYF. The chain couples TRBV5-4 to TRBJ2-4, with 7 bases matching TRBD2. The J segment lost 7 bases and the V segment lost 7 bases, leaving 11 bases of the junction unmatched. Germline V gene data show CDR1 as SGHNT and CDR2 as YYREEE (reference sequence). The CDR3 is made up of 14 amino acids. The entire variable domain, with the rest obtained from reference TRBV5-4 and TRBJ2-4, is as follows: ETGVTQSPTHLIKTRGQQVTLRCSSQSGHNTVSWYQQALGQGPQFIFQYYREEENGRGNFPPRFSGLQFPNYSSELNVNALELDDSALYLCASSALAGANIQYFGAGTRLSVL.

A remark on this clone: Other DNA sequences in this sample translate to the same CDR3. J is TRBJ2-3 and V is TRBV9, with D possibly matching TRBD1 (6 bases). V gave up 0 bases and J gave up 2 bases, with 10 bases separating them. There are 15 residues in the CDR3. The germline gives CDR1 SGDLS, CDR2 YYNGEE. The CDR3 nucleotides are TGTGCCAGCAGCGTAGCAGGGACAATCACAGATACGCAGTATTTT. This translates into CASSVAGTITDTQYF. Supplemented by reference TRBV9 and TRBJ2-3, the full variable domain reads DSGVTQTPKHLITATGQRVTLRCSPRSGDLSVYWYQQSLDQGLQFLIQYYNGEERAKGNILERFSAQQFPDLHSELNLSSLELGDSALYFCASSVAGTITDTQYFGPGTRLTVL.

This rearrangement joins TRBV10-3 to TRBJ2-5; D remains ambiguous. V was pared by 4 bases and J by 5 bases, with 14 bases between. Germline V gene data show CDR1 as ENHRY and CDR2 as SYGVKD. This CDR3 region has 14 residues. CDR3 bases: TGTGCCATCAGTGGAGACTTGTTCGGGGAGACCCAGTACTTC. It encodes CAISGDLFGETQYF.

As for this clone: The same CDR3 is also encoded by other DNA sequences in this sample. The gene calls are TRBV27 and TRBJ2-7, with D perhaps matching TRBD1 (6 bases). V was trimmed by 3 bases and J by 3 bases, leaving 12 bases between them. Germline CDR1 reads MNHEY; CDR2 reads SMNVEV (reference sequence). The CDR3 covers 14 residues. The CDR3 sequence is CASSLTGDGYEQYF. The CDR3 DNA reads as TGTGCCAGCAGTTTGACAGGCGATGGCTACGAGCAGTACTTC.